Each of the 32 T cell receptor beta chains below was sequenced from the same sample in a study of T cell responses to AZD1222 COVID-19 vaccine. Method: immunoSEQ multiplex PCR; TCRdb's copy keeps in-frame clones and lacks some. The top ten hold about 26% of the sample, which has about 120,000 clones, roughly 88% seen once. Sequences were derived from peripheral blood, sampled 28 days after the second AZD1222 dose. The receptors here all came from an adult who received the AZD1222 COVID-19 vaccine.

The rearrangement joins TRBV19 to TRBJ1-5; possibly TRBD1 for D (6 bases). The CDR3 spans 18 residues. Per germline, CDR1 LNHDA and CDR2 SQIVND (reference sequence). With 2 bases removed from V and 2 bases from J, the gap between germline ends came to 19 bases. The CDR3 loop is CASSISGTQAPRNQPQHF. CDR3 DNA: TGTGCCAGTAGTATATCGGGGACACAAGCCCCGCGCAATCAGCCCCAGCATTTT.

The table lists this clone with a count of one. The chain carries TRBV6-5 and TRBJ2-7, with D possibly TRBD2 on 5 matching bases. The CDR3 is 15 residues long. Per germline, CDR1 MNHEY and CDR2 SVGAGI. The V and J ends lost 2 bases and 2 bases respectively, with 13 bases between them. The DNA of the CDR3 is TGTGCCAGCAGTTACGGGCAGGCGGGCGCCTACGAGCAGTACTTC. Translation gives CASSYGQAGAYEQYF.

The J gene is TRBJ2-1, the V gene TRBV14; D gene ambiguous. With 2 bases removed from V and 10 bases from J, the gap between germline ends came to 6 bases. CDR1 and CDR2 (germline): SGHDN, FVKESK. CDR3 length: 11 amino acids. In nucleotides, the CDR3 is TGTGCCAGCAGCCAATACGGAGAGCAGTTCTTC. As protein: CASSQYGEQFF.

The CDR3 is CASSPQGSNQPQHF. The CDR3 coding sequence is TGTGCCAGCTCACCCCAGGGTAGCAATCAGCCCCAGCATTTT. The V and J genes are TRBV18 and TRBJ1-5; a possible D gene is TRBD1 (5 bases). With 3 bases removed from V and 0 bases from J, the gap between germline ends came to 6 bases. This CDR3 contains 14 residues. Looked up from germline, CDR1 is KGHSH and CDR2 is LQKENI.

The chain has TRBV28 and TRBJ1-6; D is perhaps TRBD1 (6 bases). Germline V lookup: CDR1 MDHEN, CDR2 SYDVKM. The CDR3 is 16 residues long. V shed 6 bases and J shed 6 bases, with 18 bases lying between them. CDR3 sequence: CASSENTGKGNSPLHF. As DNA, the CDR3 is TGTGCCAGCAGCGAGAATACAGGGAAGGGTAATTCACCCCTCCACTTT.

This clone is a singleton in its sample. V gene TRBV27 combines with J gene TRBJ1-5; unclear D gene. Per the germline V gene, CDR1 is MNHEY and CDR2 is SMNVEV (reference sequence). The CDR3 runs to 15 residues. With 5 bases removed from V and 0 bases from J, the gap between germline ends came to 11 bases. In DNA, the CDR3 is TGTGCCAGCAGTGCCCGGGAGCATAGCAATCAGCCCCAGCATTTT. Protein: CASSAREHSNQPQHF.

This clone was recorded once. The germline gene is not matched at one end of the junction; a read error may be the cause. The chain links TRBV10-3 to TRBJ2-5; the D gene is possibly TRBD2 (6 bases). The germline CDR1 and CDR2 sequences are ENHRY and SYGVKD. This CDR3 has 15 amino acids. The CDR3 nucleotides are TGTGCCACCAGTAAGCTCGGGGGAAATCAAGAGACCCAGTACTTC. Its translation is CATSKLGGNQETQYF.

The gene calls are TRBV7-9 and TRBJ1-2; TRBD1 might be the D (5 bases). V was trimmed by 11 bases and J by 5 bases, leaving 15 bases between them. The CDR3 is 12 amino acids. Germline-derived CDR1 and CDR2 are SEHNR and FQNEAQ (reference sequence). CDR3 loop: CAYGGLGYGYTF. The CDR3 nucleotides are TGTGCCTATGGGGGATTGGGATATGGCTACACCTTC.

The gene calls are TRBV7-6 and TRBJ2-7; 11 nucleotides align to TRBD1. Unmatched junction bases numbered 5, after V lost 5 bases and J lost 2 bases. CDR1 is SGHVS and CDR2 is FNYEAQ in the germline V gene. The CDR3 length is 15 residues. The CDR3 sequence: CASSRGTGGPYEQYF. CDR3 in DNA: TGTGCCAGCAGCCGCGGGACAGGGGGTCCCTACGAGCAGTACTTC.

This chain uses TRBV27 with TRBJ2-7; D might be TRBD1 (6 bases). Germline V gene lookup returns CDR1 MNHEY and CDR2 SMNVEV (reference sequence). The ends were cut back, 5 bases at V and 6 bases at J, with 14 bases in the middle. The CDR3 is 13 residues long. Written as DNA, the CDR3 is TGTGCCAGCAGTCCCTCTCCCAGGGGCGAGCAGTACTTC. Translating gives CASSPSPRGEQYF.

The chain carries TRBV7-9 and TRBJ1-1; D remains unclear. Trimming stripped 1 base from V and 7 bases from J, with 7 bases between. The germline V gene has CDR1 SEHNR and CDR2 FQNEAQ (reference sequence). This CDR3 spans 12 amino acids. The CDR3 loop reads CASSLGSVEAFF. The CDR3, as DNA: TGTGCCAGCAGCTTAGGTAGTGTTGAAGCTTTCTTT. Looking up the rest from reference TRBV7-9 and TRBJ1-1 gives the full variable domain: DTGVSQNPRHKITKRGQNVTFRCDPISEHNRLYWYRQTLGQGPEFLTYFQNEAQLEKSRLLSDRFSAERPKGSFSTLEIQRTEQGDSAMYLCASSLGSVEAFFGQGTRLTVV.

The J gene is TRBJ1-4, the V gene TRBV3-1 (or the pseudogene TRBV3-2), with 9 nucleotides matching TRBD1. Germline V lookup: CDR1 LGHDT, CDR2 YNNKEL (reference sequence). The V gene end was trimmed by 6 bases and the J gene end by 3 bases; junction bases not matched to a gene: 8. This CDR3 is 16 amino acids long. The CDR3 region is CASRGTGLLPNEKLFF. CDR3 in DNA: TGTGCCAGCAGGGGGACAGGGTTGTTACCTAATGAAAAACTGTTTTTT.

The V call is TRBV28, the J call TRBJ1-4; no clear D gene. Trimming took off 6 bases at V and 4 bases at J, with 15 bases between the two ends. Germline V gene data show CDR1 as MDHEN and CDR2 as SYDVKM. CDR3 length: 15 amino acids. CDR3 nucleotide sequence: TGTGCCAGCAGCCGAGGGAACAGATTTAATGAAAAACTGTTTTTT. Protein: CASSRGNRFNEKLFF.

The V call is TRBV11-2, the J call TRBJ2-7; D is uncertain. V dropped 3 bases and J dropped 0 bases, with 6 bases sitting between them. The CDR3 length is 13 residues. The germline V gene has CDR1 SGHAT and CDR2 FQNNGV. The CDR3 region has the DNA TGTGCCAGCAGCTTGGTGAGCTCCTACGAGCAGTACTTC. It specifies CASSLVSSYEQYF. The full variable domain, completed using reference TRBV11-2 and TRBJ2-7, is EAGVAQSPRYKIIEKRQSVAFWCNPISGHATLYWYQQILGQGPKLLIQFQNNGVVDDSQLPKDRFSAERLKGVDSTLKIQPAKLEDSAVYLCASSLVSSYEQYFGPGTRLTVT.

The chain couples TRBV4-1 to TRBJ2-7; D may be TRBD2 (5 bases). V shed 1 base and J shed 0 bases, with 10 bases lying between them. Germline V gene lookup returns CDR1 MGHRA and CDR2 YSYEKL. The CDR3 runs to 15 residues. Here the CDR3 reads CASSQADLSSYEQYF. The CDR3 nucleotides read TGCGCCAGCAGCCAAGCGGACTTGAGCTCCTACGAGCAGTACTTC.

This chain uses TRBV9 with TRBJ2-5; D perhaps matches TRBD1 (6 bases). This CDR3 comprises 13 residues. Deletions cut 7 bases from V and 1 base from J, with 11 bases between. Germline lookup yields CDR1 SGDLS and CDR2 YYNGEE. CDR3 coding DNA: TGTGCCAGCGCCGTGGGGGCCCAAGAGACCCAGTACTTC. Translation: CASAVGAQETQYF.

CDR3 bases: TGTGCCAGCAGCCCAAGACGGCAGAACACCGGGGAGCTGTTTTTT. It yields the protein CASSPRRQNTGELFF. V gene TRBV7-2 combines with J gene TRBJ2-2; D is ambiguous. Germline-derived CDR1 and CDR2 are SGHTA and FQGNSA. The CDR3 covers 15 residues. V was pared by 5 bases and J by 1 base, with 11 bases between.

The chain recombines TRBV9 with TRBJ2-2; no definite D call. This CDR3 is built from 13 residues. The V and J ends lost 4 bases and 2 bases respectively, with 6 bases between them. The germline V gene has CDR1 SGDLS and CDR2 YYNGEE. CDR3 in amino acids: CASSKGNTGELFF. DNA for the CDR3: TGTGCCAGCAGCAAAGGTAACACCGGGGAGCTGTTTTTT. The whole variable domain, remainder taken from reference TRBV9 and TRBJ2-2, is DSGVTQTPKHLITATGQRVTLRCSPRSGDLSVYWYQQSLDQGLQFLIQYYNGEERAKGNILERFSAQQFPDLHSELNLSSLELGDSALYFCASSKGNTGELFFGEGSRLTVL.

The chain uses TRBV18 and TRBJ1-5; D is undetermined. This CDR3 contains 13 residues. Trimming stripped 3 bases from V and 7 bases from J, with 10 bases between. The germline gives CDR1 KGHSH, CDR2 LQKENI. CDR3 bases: TGTGCCAGCTCACCTAGGGTTGAGCAGCCCCAGCATTTT. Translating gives CASSPRVEQPQHF.

CDR3 region: CASSPTRQGGANYGYTF. For the CDR3, the DNA is TGTGCCAGCAGTCCGACTAGACAGGGTGGAGCGAACTATGGCTACACCTTC. J is TRBJ1-2 and V is TRBV6-6, with TRBD1 identical over 7 bases. With V trimmed by 5 bases and J by 2 bases, 14 bases remained unmatched. This CDR3 comprises 17 residues. The germline CDR1 and CDR2 sequences are MNHNY and SVGAGI (reference sequence).

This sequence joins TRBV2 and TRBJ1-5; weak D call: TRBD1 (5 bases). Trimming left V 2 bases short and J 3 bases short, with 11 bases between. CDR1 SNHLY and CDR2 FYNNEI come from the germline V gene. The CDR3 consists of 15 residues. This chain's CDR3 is CASSEQGDDNQPQHF. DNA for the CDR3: TGTGCCAGCAGTGAACAGGGAGATGACAATCAGCCCCAGCATTTT.

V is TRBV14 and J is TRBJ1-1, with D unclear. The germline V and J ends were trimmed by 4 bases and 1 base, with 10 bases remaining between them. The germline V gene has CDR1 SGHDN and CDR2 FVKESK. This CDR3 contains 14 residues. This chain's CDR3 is CASSRRDGNTEAFF. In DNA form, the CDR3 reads TGTGCCAGCAGCCGACGGGATGGGAACACTGAAGCTTTCTTT.

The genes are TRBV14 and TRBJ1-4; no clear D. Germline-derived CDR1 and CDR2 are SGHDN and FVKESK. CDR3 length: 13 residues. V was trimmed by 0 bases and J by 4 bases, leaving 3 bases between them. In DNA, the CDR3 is TGTGCCAGCAGCCAAGACCGTAATGAAAAACTGTTTTTT. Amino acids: CASSQDRNEKLFF. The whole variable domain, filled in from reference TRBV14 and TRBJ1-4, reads EAGVTQFPSHSVIEKGQTVTLRCDPISGHDNLYWYRRVMGKEIKFLLHFVKESKQDESGMPNNRFLAERTGGTYSTLKVQPAELEDSGVYFCASSQDRNEKLFFGSGTQLSVL.

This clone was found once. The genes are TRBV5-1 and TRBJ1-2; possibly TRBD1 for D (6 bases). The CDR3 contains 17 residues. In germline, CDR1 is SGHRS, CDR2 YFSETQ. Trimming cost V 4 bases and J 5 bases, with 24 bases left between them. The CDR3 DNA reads TGCGCCAGCAGCCACACCCAGGACAGCATTGGTGGGTATGGCTACACCTTC. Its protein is CASSHTQDSIGGYGYTF.

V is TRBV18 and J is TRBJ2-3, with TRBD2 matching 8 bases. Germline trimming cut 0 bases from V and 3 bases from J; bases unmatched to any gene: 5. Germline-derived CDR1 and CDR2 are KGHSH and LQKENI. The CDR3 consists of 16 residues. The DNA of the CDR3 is TGTGCCAGCTCACCACCGGGCGGGGGGCCTACAGATACGCAGTATTTT. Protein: CASSPPGGGPTDTQYF.

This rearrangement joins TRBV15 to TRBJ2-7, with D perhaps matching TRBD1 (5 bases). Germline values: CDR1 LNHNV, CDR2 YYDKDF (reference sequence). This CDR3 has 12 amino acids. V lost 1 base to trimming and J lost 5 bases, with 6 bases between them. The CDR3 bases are TGTGCCACCAGCAGAGGCAGGGACGAGCAGTACTTC. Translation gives CATSRGRDEQYF.

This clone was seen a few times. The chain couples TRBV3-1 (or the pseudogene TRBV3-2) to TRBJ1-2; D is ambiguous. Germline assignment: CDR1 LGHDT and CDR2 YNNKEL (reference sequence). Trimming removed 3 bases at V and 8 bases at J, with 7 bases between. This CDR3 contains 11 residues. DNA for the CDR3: TGTGCCAGCAGCCAGAGCGAGGGCTACACCTTC. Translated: CASSQSEGYTF.

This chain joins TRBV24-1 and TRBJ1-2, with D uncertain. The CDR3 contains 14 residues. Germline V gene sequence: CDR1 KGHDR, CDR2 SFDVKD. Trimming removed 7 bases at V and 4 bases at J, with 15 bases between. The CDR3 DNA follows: TGTGCCACCAGCGATCCCGGGCGCACCTATGGCTACACCTTC. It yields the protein CATSDPGRTYGYTF.

The CDR3 is CASSHARTYTDTQYF. CDR3 sequence (DNA): TGTGCCAGCAGCCACGCGAGAACGTATACAGATACGCAGTATTTT. The chain uses TRBV3-1 (or the pseudogene TRBV3-2) and TRBJ2-3; no clear D. CDR3 length: 15 amino acids. The germline V and J ends were trimmed by 3 bases and 3 bases, with 13 bases remaining between them. From germline, CDR1 is LGHDT and CDR2 YNNKEL (reference sequence).

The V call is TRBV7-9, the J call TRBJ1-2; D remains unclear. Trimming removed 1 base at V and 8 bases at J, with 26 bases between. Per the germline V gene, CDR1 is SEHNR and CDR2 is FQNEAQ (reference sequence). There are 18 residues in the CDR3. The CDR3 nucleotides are TGTGCCAGCAGCTTAGGCTCGGGCAGGAGTGGAACGGCGAAAGGCTACACCTTC. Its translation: CASSLGSGRSGTAKGYTF. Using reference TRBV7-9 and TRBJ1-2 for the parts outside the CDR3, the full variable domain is DTGVSQNPRHKITKRGQNVTFRCDPISEHNRLYWYRQTLGQGPEFLTYFQNEAQLEKSRLLSDRFSAERPKGSFSTLEIQRTEQGDSAMYLCASSLGSGRSGTAKGYTFGSGTRLTVV.

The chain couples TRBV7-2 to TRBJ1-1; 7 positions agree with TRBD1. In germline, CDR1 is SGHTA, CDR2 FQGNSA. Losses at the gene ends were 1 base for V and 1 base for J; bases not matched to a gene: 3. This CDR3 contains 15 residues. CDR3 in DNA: TGTGCCAGCAGCTTAGGGAGGACAGGGAACACTGAAGCTTTCTTT. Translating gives CASSLGRTGNTEAFF.

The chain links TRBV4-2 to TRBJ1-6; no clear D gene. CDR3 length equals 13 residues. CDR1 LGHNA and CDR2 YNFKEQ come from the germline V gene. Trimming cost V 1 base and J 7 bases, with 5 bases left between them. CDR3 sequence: CASSQGRNSPLHF. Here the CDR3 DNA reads TGTGCCAGCAGCCAAGGAAGGAATTCACCCCTCCACTTT.